Below are 20 T cell receptor beta chains sequenced from a single sample in a study of blood T cell repertoires in COVID-19. Sequenced by immunoSEQ multiplex PCR; TCRdb stores in-frame clones only, minus some. The repertoire holds 130,000 to 150,000 clones, roughly 89% seen once, with around 8.6% in the top ten. Sequences were obtained from peripheral blood. These receptor sequences come from a woman aged 45-59 years with active or convalescent COVID-19.

This chain connects TRBV4-3 to TRBJ2-1; 10 bases are a match to TRBD1. V gave up 1 base and J gave up 6 bases; unmatched junction bases: 9. The CDR3 totals 17 residues. Per germline, CDR1 LGHNA and CDR2 YSLEER. The CDR3: CASSQVYSTGGFNEQFF. The CDR3 DNA reads as TGCGCCAGCAGCCAAGTTTATTCGACAGGGGGCTTCAATGAGCAGTTCTTC.

J is TRBJ2-7 and V is TRBV7-9, with 10 bases lining up with TRBD1. The length of the CDR3 is 14 residues. The germline V gene encodes CDR1 SEHNR and CDR2 FQNEAQ (reference sequence). Trimming at V came to 8 bases and at J to 3 bases, leaving 7 bases not matched to a gene. In DNA, the CDR3 is TGTGCCAGCCGACCCCGGGACAGGGGCTACGAGCAGTACTTC. This encodes CASRPRDRGYEQYF.

The chain combines TRBV4-1 with TRBJ1-1, with D perhaps TRBD1 (6 bases). Germline assignment: CDR1 MGHRA and CDR2 YSYEKL. This CDR3 comprises 15 residues. V lost 1 base to trimming and J lost 1 base, with 10 bases between them. This CDR3 is CASSQGGQRNTEAFF. In nucleotides, the CDR3 is TGCGCCAGCAGCCAAGGGGGGCAGCGGAACACTGAAGCTTTCTTT.

The J gene is TRBJ2-3, the V gene TRBV27, with 9 bases identical to TRBD2. Germline CDR1 MNHEY, CDR2 SMNVEV (reference sequence). This CDR3 region has 15 residues. V shed 6 bases and J 0 bases; nucleotides not matched to a gene: 4. The CDR3 loop reads CASRTSGFSTDTQYF. CDR3 DNA sequence: TGTGCCAGCAGGACTAGCGGTTTTAGCACAGATACGCAGTATTTT.

The chain has TRBV3-1 (or the pseudogene TRBV3-2) and TRBJ2-4; TRBD2 agrees at 10 bases. The CDR3 is 17 residues long. V lost 0 bases and J lost 1; bases outside the gene matches: 3. Germline CDR1 and CDR2: LGHDT and YNNKEL (reference sequence). CDR3 DNA: TGTGCCAGCAGCCAAGAAGGAGCGGGAGGGGCCAAAAACATTCAGTACTTC. It is translated as CASSQEGAGGAKNIQYF.

The chain carries TRBV6-1 and TRBJ2-5; D gene unclear. The germline CDR1 and CDR2 sequences are MNHNS and SASEGT. The V end lost 1 base, the J end lost 1 base, and 4 bases lay between the germline ends. The CDR3 consists of 13 residues. The DNA for the CDR3 is TGTGCCAGCAGTGAAGACTTCCAAGAGACCCAGTACTTC. Its translation is CASSEDFQETQYF.

The rearrangement uses TRBV28 and TRBJ1-6; TRBD1 matches at 7 bases. CDR3 length: 17 residues. CDR1 and CDR2 (germline): MDHEN, SYDVKM. V was clipped by 6 bases and J by 6 bases; unmatched bases: 14. The CDR3: CASSDRVLLRGNSPLHF. The CDR3 DNA follows: TGTGCCAGCAGCGACAGGGTACTCCTAAGGGGTAATTCACCCCTCCACTTT.

V usage is TRBV30 and J usage is TRBJ1-1, with D possibly TRBD1 on 6 matching bases. The germline V and J ends were trimmed by 0 bases and 13 bases, with 18 bases remaining between them. Per germline, CDR1 GTSNPN and CDR2 SVGIG (reference sequence). The CDR3 has 13 amino acids. CDR3 in amino acids: CAWSVKSGQRVFF. In DNA form, the CDR3 reads TGTGCCTGGAGTGTCAAATCAGGACAGAGGGTTTTCTTT.

This rearrangement joins TRBV19 to TRBJ1-1; D is undetermined. The germline V and J ends were trimmed by 3 bases and 4 bases, with 12 bases remaining between them. The germline CDR1 and CDR2 sequences are LNHDA and SQIVND (reference sequence). This CDR3 is built from 14 residues. DNA of the CDR3: TGTGCCAGTAGTATGGGCGGGCCGCGCACTGAAGCTTTCTTT. Translation: CASSMGGPRTEAFF.

The chain's CDR3 is CASRKTGLYQETQYF. CDR3 bases: TGTGCCAGCAGGAAAACAGGGCTTTACCAAGAGACCCAGTACTTC. The rearrangement joins TRBV6-5 to TRBJ2-5; tentative D call: TRBD1 (6 bases). Germline CDR1 MNHEY, CDR2 SVGAGI. V lost 6 bases and J 0 bases, leaving 14 bases between the germline ends. The CDR3 runs to 15 residues.

The rearrangement joins TRBV7-2 to TRBJ1-6; D call uncertain. The CDR3 loop spans 15 amino acids. V was pared by 1 base and J by 5 bases, with 9 bases between. From germline, CDR1 is SGHTA and CDR2 FQGNSA. The CDR3 reads CASSLGEKNNSPLHF. The CDR3 DNA sequence: TGTGCCAGCAGCTTAGGGGAGAAGAATAATTCACCCCTCCACTTT.

This clone appeared once. This sequence joins TRBV6-5 and TRBJ1-1; no reliable D call. This CDR3 region has 12 residues. Trimming shortened V by 0 bases and J by 8 bases, and 7 bases separated the two germline ends. Germline-derived CDR1 and CDR2 are MNHEY and SVGAGI. DNA of the CDR3: TGTGCCAGCAGTTACTCTGGGAGGGAAGCTTTCTTT. Translated: CASSYSGREAFF.

The chain joins TRBV6-5 to TRBJ1-4; D call uncertain. CDR3 length equals 14 residues. Trimming stripped 2 bases from V and 6 bases from J, with 10 bases between. Germline lookup yields CDR1 MNHEY and CDR2 SVGAGI. CDR3: CASSYGGFDEKLFF. CDR3 bases: TGTGCCAGCAGTTACGGAGGGTTTGATGAAAAACTGTTTTTT.

The V gene is TRBV2, the J gene TRBJ2-1; tentative D call: TRBD2 (6 bases). Looked up from germline, CDR1 is SNHLY and CDR2 is FYNNEI. Trimming cost V 10 bases and J 0 bases, with 22 bases left between them. The CDR3 covers 17 residues. The CDR3 DNA is TGTGCCACCAGAGACCTAGCGCCGGTGAGCTCCTACAATGAGCAGTTCTTC. It is translated as CATRDLAPVSSYNEQFF.

The chain joins TRBV7-2 to TRBJ1-1; 8 bases fit TRBD1. V dropped 5 bases and J dropped 4; count of bases not matched to a gene: 6. Per germline, CDR1 SGHTA and CDR2 FQGNSA. The CDR3 runs to 14 residues. DNA of the CDR3: TGTGCCAGCAGCATCCGACAGGGGTCCACTGAAGCTTTCTTT. It codes for CASSIRQGSTEAFF.

The chain joins TRBV5-1 to TRBJ2-1, with 9 bases that match TRBD1. Germline loops: CDR1 SGHRS, CDR2 YFSETQ. This CDR3 is built from 15 residues. V lost 4 bases and J lost 2; bases outside the gene matches: 4. CDR3 loop: CASSRTGGPYNEQFF. In nucleotides, the CDR3 is TGCGCCAGCAGCAGAACAGGGGGCCCCTACAATGAGCAGTTCTTC. Together with reference TRBV5-1 and TRBJ2-1, the CDR3 gives the full variable domain: KAGVTQTPRYLIKTRGQQVTLSCSPISGHRSVSWYQQTPGQGLQFLFEYFSETQRNKGNFPGRFSGRQFSNSRSEMNVSTLELGDSALYLCASSRTGGPYNEQFFGPGTRLTVL.

V usage is TRBV11-2 and J usage is TRBJ1-1; D gene ambiguous. V was shortened by 6 bases and J by 1 base, with 15 bases between the two germline ends. The CDR3 is 15 residues long. Germline loops: CDR1 SGHAT, CDR2 FQNNGV. CDR3 amino acids: CASSTAQQANTEAFF. The CDR3 nucleotides are TGTGCCAGCAGTACCGCCCAGCAGGCGAACACTGAAGCTTTCTTT.

The CDR3 protein is CASSKGETRFFRNTIYF. CDR3 in DNA: TGTGCCAGCAGCAAAGGGGAGACACGCTTTTTTAGAAACACCATATATTTT. The chain has TRBV21-1 and TRBJ1-3. TRBV21-1 is given as a pseudogene. This CDR3 contains 17 residues.

The chain combines TRBV28 with TRBJ2-2, with 7 bases matching TRBD1. This CDR3 is 16 amino acids long. V was clipped by 4 bases and J by 1 base; unmatched bases: 6. Germline V gives CDR1 MDHEN, CDR2 SYDVKM. The CDR3 region is CASSSSRGWNTGELFF. The CDR3, as DNA: TGTGCCAGCAGTTCTAGCAGGGGGTGGAACACCGGGGAGCTGTTTTTT.

This clone was observed many times. The V call is TRBV4-1, the J call TRBJ2-1; D is undetermined. The CDR3 has 16 amino acids. V lost 0 bases and J lost 1, with 10 bases in between. Germline V gene data show CDR1 as MGHRA and CDR2 as YSYEKL. Here the CDR3 reads CASSQESSFSYNEQFF. CDR3 DNA sequence: TGCGCCAGCAGCCAAGAATCTAGTTTTTCCTACAATGAGCAGTTCTTC.